Shown below are 25 T cell receptor beta chains from a single sample sequenced in a study of blood T cell repertoires in COVID-19. TCRdb keeps only in-frame clones here, not all; method: immunoSEQ multiplex PCR. The sample shows 300,000 or so clones, 65% to 90% of them seen only once. The sequencing sample was made of PBMCs or T cells enriched from blood (not recorded which). Receptors were obtained from a middle-aged woman with acute COVID-19.

J is TRBJ2-1 and V is TRBV19; no definite D call. From germline, CDR1 is LNHDA and CDR2 SQIVND (reference sequence). The CDR3 runs 17 residues. V lost 0 bases to trimming and J lost 0 bases, with 12 bases between them. The CDR3 protein is CASSIEVQSISYNEQFF. The CDR3 bases are TGTGCCAGTAGTATAGAGGTACAGAGCATCTCCTACAATGAGCAGTTCTTC. Combining the CDR3 with reference TRBV19 and TRBJ2-1 gives the whole variable domain DGGITQSPKYLFRKEGQNVTLSCEQNLNHDAMYWYRQDPGQGLRLIYYSQIVNDFQKGDIAEGYSVSREKKESFPLTVTSAQKNPTAFYLCASSIEVQSISYNEQFFGPGTRLTVL.

The V gene is TRBV7-6, the J gene TRBJ2-1; a weak D match, TRBD1 (5 bases). Trimming removed 5 bases from V and 9 bases from J, with 20 bases in between. Germline lookup yields CDR1 SGHVS and CDR2 FNYEAQ. This CDR3 is built from 15 residues. The CDR3 bases are TGTGCCAGCAGCCCCCTCTCAGGGCTCCGCGGTGAGCAGTTCTTC. It codes for CASSPLSGLRGEQFF.

The V and J genes are TRBV9 and TRBJ1-2; D unclear. This CDR3 has 14 residues. V was clipped by 2 bases and J by 2 bases, with 10 bases between them. The germline V gene encodes CDR1 SGDLS and CDR2 YYNGEE. This CDR3 is CASSVGELNYGYTF. As DNA, the CDR3 is TGTGCCAGCAGCGTTGGGGAGTTAAACTATGGCTACACCTTC.

The chain employs TRBV28 and TRBJ1-5; 10 bases are a match to TRBD1. The CDR3 sequence is 15 residues long. Germline CDR1 reads MDHEN; CDR2 reads SYDVKM. V lost 10 bases to trimming and J lost 7 bases; unmatched junction nucleotides: 13. This CDR3 reads CATGLRDRGFQPQHF. The CDR3 DNA reads as TGTGCCACGGGACTGAGGGACAGGGGCTTCCAGCCCCAGCATTTT.

V and J are TRBV28 and TRBJ1-3; 8 positions agree with TRBD1. V gave up 5 bases and J gave up 5 bases; unmatched junction bases: 8. The CDR3 spans 15 residues. Germline CDR1 and CDR2: MDHEN and SYDVKM. CDR3 sequence reads: CASSPQGGIRNTIYF. Here the CDR3 DNA reads TGTGCCAGCAGTCCACAGGGGGGGATCCGAAACACCATATATTTT.

This clone has only one observation. The V gene is TRBV5-1, the J gene TRBJ2-7, with D possibly matching TRBD2 (5 bases). The CDR3 sequence is 13 residues long. The V gene's germline CDR1 is SGHRS and CDR2 YFSETQ. Trimming shortened V by 1 base and J by 5 bases, and 10 bases separated the two germline ends. The CDR3 here is CASSLLWRDEQYF. Written as DNA, the CDR3 is TGCGCCAGCAGCTTGTTGTGGCGGGACGAGCAGTACTTC.

The chain uses TRBV9 and TRBJ2-2; TRBD2 is a possible D gene (6 bases). The V end lost 3 bases, the J end lost 6 bases, and 12 bases lay between the germline ends. Germline CDR1 and CDR2: SGDLS and YYNGEE. This CDR3 is 14 amino acids long. The CDR3, as DNA: TGTGCCAGCAGCGGACTAGTCTTTTCCGGGGAGCTGTTTTTT. It translates to CASSGLVFSGELFF.

The chain uses TRBV10-3 and TRBJ2-3; a weak D match, TRBD2 (7 bases). From germline, CDR1 is ENHRY and CDR2 SYGVKD. With 5 bases removed from V and 0 bases from J, the gap between germline ends came to 21 bases. The CDR3 has 18 residues. This CDR3 is CAISSLFGAGASTDTQYF. CDR3 nucleotide sequence: TGTGCCATCAGTTCGCTTTTTGGGGCGGGGGCAAGCACAGATACGCAGTATTTT.

The rearrangement uses TRBV7-9 and TRBJ1-1; D remains unclear. Trimming cost V 5 bases and J 3 bases, with 16 bases left between them. Germline-derived CDR1 and CDR2 are SEHNR and FQNEAQ (reference sequence). There are 15 residues in the CDR3. The DNA of the CDR3 is TGTGCCAGCAGCAACGCCCAGGTGTTGGACACTGAAGCTTTCTTT. The encoded protein is CASSNAQVLDTEAFF.

The chain carries TRBV2 and TRBJ1-6, with D tentatively TRBD1 (6 bases). CDR1 SNHLY and CDR2 FYNNEI come from the germline V gene. The CDR3 is 16 residues long. Trimming shortened V by 7 bases and J by 8 bases, and 21 bases separated the two germline ends. Here the CDR3 DNA reads TGTGCCAGCACCCCCAGACAGGTGATATTGGATTCACCCCTCCACTTT. It specifies CASTPRQVILDSPLHF.

The chain uses TRBV7-3 and TRBJ1-2, with 8 bases that match TRBD1. This CDR3 is 15 amino acids long. V dropped 3 bases and J dropped 5; count of bases not matched to a gene: 8. The germline V gene has CDR1 SGHTA and CDR2 FQGTGA. The CDR3 sequence: CASSLAAGGEYGYTF. The CDR3 bases are TGTGCCAGCAGCTTGGCGGCAGGGGGCGAGTATGGCTACACCTTC.

The CDR3 bases are TGTGCCAGCAGTTTACCAGGGTCGGGTCAGCCCCAGCATTTT. Protein: CASSLPGSGQPQHF. The rearrangement links TRBV28 to TRBJ1-5, with D possibly TRBD1 on 5 matching bases. The CDR3 spans 14 residues. CDR1 and CDR2 (germline): MDHEN, SYDVKM. Trimming cost V 2 bases and J 6 bases, with 11 bases left between them.

V gene TRBV7-9 combines with J gene TRBJ2-1; possibly TRBD2 for D (5 bases). From germline, CDR1 is SEHNR and CDR2 FQNEAQ (reference sequence). V lost 10 bases to trimming and J lost 9 bases, with 19 bases between them. The CDR3 extends over 13 amino acids. The CDR3 here is CAIPFAGWGEQFF. Written as DNA, the CDR3 is TGTGCCATTCCCTTCGCGGGCTGGGGTGAGCAGTTCTTC.

In DNA, the CDR3 is TGTGCCACCAGCAGAGACCAATTTATTACCGGGACAGGGGAAGAAAAACTGTTTTTT. This codes for CATSRDQFITGTGEEKLFF. The chain is built from TRBV15 and TRBJ1-4; TRBD1 agrees at 10 bases. CDR3 length equals 19 residues. V gave up 0 bases and J gave up 8 bases; unmatched junction bases: 15. Germline V gene data show CDR1 as LNHNV and CDR2 as YYDKDF (reference sequence).

The V and J genes are TRBV7-9 and TRBJ2-3, with D unresolved. Germline assignment: CDR1 SEHNR and CDR2 FQNEAQ (reference sequence). The CDR3 extends over 14 amino acids. V was pared by 0 bases and J by 4 bases, with 8 bases between. The chain's CDR3 is CASSLASRADTQYF. CDR3 sequence (DNA): TGTGCCAGCAGCTTAGCTTCCCGGGCAGATACGCAGTATTTT.

The chain couples TRBV29-1 to TRBJ1-2; maybe TRBD1 (6 bases). The CDR3 is made up of 12 amino acids. Looked up from germline, CDR1 is SQVTM and CDR2 is ANQGSEA. V was clipped by 4 bases and J by 5 bases, with 11 bases between them. The chain's CDR3 is CSVVGGPYGYTF. Here the CDR3 DNA reads TGCAGCGTTGTAGGGGGTCCGTATGGCTACACCTTC.

The genes are TRBV7-9 and TRBJ1-5; 8 bases are a match to TRBD1. The CDR3 contains 16 residues. Germline loops: CDR1 SEHNR, CDR2 FQNEAQ (reference sequence). J was trimmed by 3 bases and V by 2 bases; bases with no gene match: 6. CDR3 DNA: TGTGCCAGCAGCTTATGGACAGGGACCATCAATCAGCCCCAGCATTTT. Translation: CASSLWTGTINQPQHF.

This rearrangement joins TRBV6-5 to TRBJ2-7; TRBD2 matches at 9 bases. This CDR3 has 15 amino acids. V shed 7 bases, J shed 4 bases, and the junction held 11 bases outside the gene matches. CDR1 and CDR2 (germline): MNHEY, SVGAGI. The CDR3 nucleotides read TGTGCCAGCACTAAACCGGGACTAGCCCCTTACGAGCAGTACTTC. It is translated as CASTKPGLAPYEQYF.

This chain connects TRBV4-2 to TRBJ2-5; D unclear. CDR1 is LGHNA, CDR2 YNFKEQ, per germline. The CDR3 loop spans 12 amino acids. Trimming cost V 0 bases and J 4 bases, with 3 bases left between them. The CDR3 DNA is TGTGCCAGCAGCCAAGATAGAGAGACCCAGTACTTC. Amino acid sequence: CASSQDRETQYF.

This rearrangement joins TRBV18 to TRBJ1-1; a weak D match, TRBD1 (5 bases). V shed 3 bases and J shed 0 bases, with 11 bases lying between them. The V gene's germline CDR1 is KGHSH and CDR2 LQKENI. CDR3 length equals 15 residues. CDR3 DNA sequence: TGTGCCAGCTCACCGGGGCAGGTCATGAACACTGAAGCTTTCTTT. Protein: CASSPGQVMNTEAFF.

This clone was observed a few times. The chain recombines TRBV7-9 with TRBJ1-4; 7 nucleotides agree with TRBD1. CDR3 length equals 15 residues. From germline, CDR1 is SEHNR and CDR2 FQNEAQ (reference sequence). J was trimmed by 6 bases and V by 5 bases; bases with no gene match: 9. Here the CDR3 DNA reads TGTGCCAGCAGCCTGACAGGGTTCGCGGATGAAAAACTGTTTTTT. Translation: CASSLTGFADEKLFF.

This clone was detected once. V is TRBV6-2 or TRBV6-3 and J is TRBJ2-7; 12 bases are a match to TRBD2. The CDR3 covers 17 residues. Per the germline V gene, CDR1 is MNHEY and CDR2 is SVGEGT. J lost 3 bases, V lost 2 bases, and 8 bases had no gene match. The DNA for the CDR3 is TGTGCCAGCAGTTACCCCTCCCTAGCGGGGGGGCGCTACGAGCAGTACTTC. Amino acid sequence: CASSYPSLAGGRYEQYF.

The genes are TRBV5-1 and TRBJ1-2; tentative D call: TRBD1 (6 bases). V dropped 4 bases and J dropped 7 bases, with 17 bases sitting between them. From germline, CDR1 is SGHRS and CDR2 YFSETQ. This CDR3 is 14 amino acids long. This CDR3 is CASSPDQGRRGYTF. CDR3 coding DNA: TGCGCCAGCAGCCCTGATCAGGGGCGGCGTGGCTACACCTTC.

The V call is TRBV6-2 or TRBV6-3, the J call TRBJ2-7; 11 nucleotides line up with TRBD2. The CDR3 consists of 15 residues. The ends lost 5 bases at V and 3 bases at J; junction bases unmatched: 6. CDR1 and CDR2 (germline): MNHEY, SVGEGT. For the CDR3, the DNA is TGTGCCAGCAGTCTAAGACTAGCGGGGCACTACGAGCAGTACTTC. Encoded protein: CASSLRLAGHYEQYF.

The chain recombines TRBV19 with TRBJ2-7; 8 bases match TRBD1. This CDR3 is built from 14 residues. Germline V gives CDR1 LNHDA, CDR2 SQIVND (reference sequence). V lost 6 bases to trimming and J lost 0 bases; unmatched junction nucleotides: 4. CDR3 DNA sequence: TGTGCCAGTAGACCGACAGGGGACTCCTACGAGCAGTACTTC. It translates to CASRPTGDSYEQYF.